This passage covers 20 T cell receptor beta chains from one sample sequenced in a study of long-term antiretroviral therapy in people with HIV. Researchers ran immunoSEQ v3.0 at survey level. Using immunoSEQ multiplex PCR, the repertoire was profiled, and TCRdb retains in-frame clones only, with some absent. The data hold about 16,000 clones, with roughly 75% observed a single time. The sample in question was unsorted PBMCs, obtained 1.5 years before starting antiretroviral therapy. These receptors were taken from a woman aged 45-65 years with HIV.

J is TRBJ1-1 and V is TRBV5-4; D may be TRBD1 (5 bases). Deletions cut 3 bases from V and 6 bases from J, with 9 bases between. The CDR3 spans 12 residues. The germline gives CDR1 SGHNT, CDR2 YYREEE (reference sequence). CDR3 amino acids: CASSYGDSEAFF. In DNA, the CDR3 is TGTGCCAGCAGCTACGGGGACTCTGAAGCTTTCTTT.

Only a few counts were recorded for this clone. This chain connects TRBV19 to TRBJ2-3; D call uncertain. The CDR3 is 12 amino acids. Germline V gives CDR1 LNHDA, CDR2 SQIVND (reference sequence). Trimming pared 5 bases from V and 3 bases from J, leaving 6 bases between. CDR3 region: CASSSGTDTQYF. The CDR3 DNA follows: TGTGCCAGTAGTTCTGGAACAGATACGCAGTATTTT.

Written as DNA, the CDR3 is TGTGCCAGCAGCGTACCCCCAGGGGGGGCCTACAATGAGCAGTTCTTC. This gives the protein CASSVPPGGAYNEQFF. The chain links TRBV9 to TRBJ2-1; D possibly matches TRBD1 or TRBD2 (7 bases each). Germline CDR1 and CDR2: SGDLS and YYNGEE. V lost 1 base, J lost 2 bases, and 13 bases lay in between. The CDR3 contains 16 residues.

The gene calls are TRBV19 and TRBJ1-2; 9 bases align to TRBD1. Trimming removed 7 bases from V and 8 bases from J; junction bases left unmatched: 14. There are 15 residues in the CDR3. Looked up from germline, CDR1 is LNHDA and CDR2 is SQIVND (reference sequence). The CDR3 sequence: CASTLSGTGFFGYTF. Written as DNA, the CDR3 is TGTGCCAGTACCCTATCCGGGACAGGGTTCTTCGGCTACACCTTC.

The gene calls are TRBV11-2 and TRBJ2-1, with 10 bases fitting TRBD1. The J segment lost 2 bases and the V segment lost 1 base, leaving 5 bases of the junction unmatched. The V gene's germline CDR1 is SGHAT and CDR2 FQNNGV. The CDR3 has 17 amino acids. CDR3 coding DNA: TGTGCCAGCAGCTTAGCCACCGGGACAGGGGCCTACAATGAGCAGTTCTTC. The encoded protein is CASSLATGTGAYNEQFF.

The chain links TRBV28 to TRBJ2-1; D perhaps matches TRBD2 (5 bases). V was cut by 5 bases and J by 4 bases, with 18 bases left in between. CDR3 length: 16 amino acids. Germline assignment: CDR1 MDHEN and CDR2 SYDVKM. CDR3 loop: CASSPLGSGLYNEQFF. In nucleotides, the CDR3 is TGTGCCAGCAGTCCTCTGGGTAGTGGACTTTACAATGAGCAGTTCTTC.

This chain uses TRBV10-1 with TRBJ1-5; D is unresolved. CDR3 size: 13 residues. V was trimmed by 3 bases and J by 3 bases, leaving 6 bases between them. Germline values: CDR1 WNHNN, CDR2 SYGVQD (reference sequence). DNA for the CDR3: TGCGCCAGCAGTGACAAGGTCAATCAGCCCCAGCATTTT. Translation gives CASSDKVNQPQHF.

The chain combines TRBV11-2 with TRBJ2-4; D not resolved. The CDR3 runs 15 residues. Between the trimmed V and J ends, which lost 4 bases and 5 bases, there was a span of 15 bases. The germline V gene has CDR1 SGHAT and CDR2 FQNNGV. CDR3 DNA sequence: TGTGCCAGCAGCTCAAACGGGCAGAAAGAAAACATTCAGTACTTC. Amino acid sequence: CASSSNGQKENIQYF.

V and J are TRBV9 and TRBJ2-2, with 7 bases aligning to TRBD2. J was trimmed by 3 bases and V by 0 bases; bases with no gene match: 8. The CDR3 totals 17 residues. The V gene's germline CDR1 is SGDLS and CDR2 YYNGEE. The CDR3 coding sequence is TGTGCCAGCAGCGTAGGGTACCTGGGAGGGGACACCGGGGAGCTGTTTTTT. It codes for CASSVGYLGGDTGELFF.

The V and J genes are TRBV18 and TRBJ1-2; 9 positions match TRBD1. Germline CDR1 KGHSH, CDR2 LQKENI. CDR3 length: 16 residues. J gave up 2 bases and V 5 bases, and 9 bases lay outside the gene matches. CDR3 bases: TGTGCCAGCTCAGCTCTTATAACAGGGGGCAACTATGGCTACACCTTC. Amino acids: CASSALITGGNYGYTF. Looking up the rest from reference TRBV18 and TRBJ1-2 gives the full variable domain: NAGVMQNPRHLVRRRGQEARLRCSPMKGHSHVYWYRQLPEEGLKFMVYLQKENIIDESGMPKERFSAEFPKEGPSILRIQQVVRGDSAAYFCASSALITGGNYGYTFGSGTRLTVV.

This chain joins TRBV7-9 and TRBJ1-2, with D hard to call. The CDR3 contains 14 residues. The V end was cut by 3 bases, the J end by 2 bases, with 10 bases between. Germline V CDR1 and CDR2: SEHNR, FQNEAQ (reference sequence). The CDR3 DNA reads as TGTGCCAGCAGCTTCGACGGAGGGAACTATGGCTACACCTTC. Translation gives CASSFDGGNYGYTF.

The chain joins TRBV5-5 to TRBJ2-7; 7 bases are a match to TRBD1. CDR1 and CDR2 (germline): SGHKS, YYEKEE (reference sequence). Trimming took 2 bases from V and 2 from J; bases not matched to a gene: 7. This CDR3 is built from 15 residues. The CDR3 nucleotides read TGTGCCAGCAGCTTAGGGACAGAATCCGCCTACGAGCAGTACGTC. This encodes CASSLGTESAYEQYV.

The rearrangement uses TRBV7-9 and TRBJ2-3; possible D gene TRBD1, 5 bases. CDR1 and CDR2 (germline): SEHNR, FQNEAQ (reference sequence). With 2 bases removed from V and 3 bases from J, the gap between germline ends came to 12 bases. The CDR3 extends over 15 amino acids. CDR3 sequence reads: CASSLNGAVTDTQYF. CDR3 DNA sequence: TGTGCCAGCAGCTTAAATGGGGCTGTGACAGATACGCAGTATTTT.

The V and J genes are TRBV18 and TRBJ1-1, with 12 nucleotides matching TRBD1. CDR3 size: 18 residues. Losses at the gene ends were 3 bases for V and 2 bases for J; bases not matched to a gene: 10. Per germline, CDR1 KGHSH and CDR2 LQKENI. CDR3 residues: CASSPRLGTGGRNTEAFF. In DNA form, the CDR3 reads TGTGCCAGCTCACCGCGCCTGGGGACAGGGGGCCGTAACACTGAAGCTTTCTTT.

In its sample, this clone was seen a few times. The chain links TRBV6-1 to TRBJ1-2; tentatively, D is TRBD1 (6 bases). V was clipped by 3 bases and J by 7 bases, with 12 bases between them. Germline CDR1 MNHNS, CDR2 SASEGT. This CDR3 contains 13 residues. DNA for the CDR3: TGTGCCAGCAGTGAGGTTAGGGACATTGGCTACACCTTC. It codes for CASSEVRDIGYTF.

V gene TRBV4-1 combines with J gene TRBJ2-5, with D uncertain. The CDR3 runs to 13 residues. The germline V gene has CDR1 MGHRA and CDR2 YSYEKL. Trimming stripped 3 bases from V and 7 bases from J, with 12 bases between. The CDR3 DNA sequence: TGCGCCAGCAGCCATCAGGACGTCGGGACCCAGTACTTC. This gives the protein CASSHQDVGTQYF.

The gene calls are TRBV29-1 and TRBJ1-2; no firm D call. The CDR3 is 12 amino acids. The V end was cut by 4 bases, the J end by 4 bases, with 10 bases between. Germline V lookup: CDR1 SQVTM, CDR2 ANQGSEA. For the CDR3, the DNA is TGCAGCGTTGCTATGGTTGCCTATGGCTACACCTTC. Translated, it gives CSVAMVAYGYTF.

The CDR3 DNA sequence: TGTGCCAGCAGTTTATCATCTAACTATGGCTACACCTTC. Translation gives CASSLSSNYGYTF. The V gene is TRBV27, the J gene TRBJ1-2; D is ambiguous. CDR3 size: 13 residues. The germline V gene has CDR1 MNHEY and CDR2 SMNVEV (reference sequence). The V gene lost 0 bases and the J gene lost 0 bases, with 2 bases spanning the gap.

In its sample, this clone was seen a few times. V gene TRBV5-6 combines with J gene TRBJ1-5; no reliable D call. The length of the CDR3 is 14 residues. Between the trimmed V and J ends, which lost 0 bases and 3 bases, there was a span of 7 bases. CDR1 is SGHDT and CDR2 is YYEEEE in the germline V gene. CDR3 sequence: CASSLGGFNQPQHF. CDR3 DNA: TGTGCCAGCAGCTTGGGGGGATTCAATCAGCCCCAGCATTTT.

There are a few counts of this clone. The genes are TRBV7-2 and TRBJ1-3; 11 bases map to TRBD1. Germline lookup yields CDR1 SGHTA and CDR2 FQGNSA. The CDR3 spans 18 residues. V shed 5 bases and J 2 bases; nucleotides not matched to a gene: 11. CDR3 bases: TGTGCCAGCAGCCCCAGGAGTTTGGGACAGGGGGCTGGAAACACCATATATTTT. It translates to CASSPRSLGQGAGNTIYF.